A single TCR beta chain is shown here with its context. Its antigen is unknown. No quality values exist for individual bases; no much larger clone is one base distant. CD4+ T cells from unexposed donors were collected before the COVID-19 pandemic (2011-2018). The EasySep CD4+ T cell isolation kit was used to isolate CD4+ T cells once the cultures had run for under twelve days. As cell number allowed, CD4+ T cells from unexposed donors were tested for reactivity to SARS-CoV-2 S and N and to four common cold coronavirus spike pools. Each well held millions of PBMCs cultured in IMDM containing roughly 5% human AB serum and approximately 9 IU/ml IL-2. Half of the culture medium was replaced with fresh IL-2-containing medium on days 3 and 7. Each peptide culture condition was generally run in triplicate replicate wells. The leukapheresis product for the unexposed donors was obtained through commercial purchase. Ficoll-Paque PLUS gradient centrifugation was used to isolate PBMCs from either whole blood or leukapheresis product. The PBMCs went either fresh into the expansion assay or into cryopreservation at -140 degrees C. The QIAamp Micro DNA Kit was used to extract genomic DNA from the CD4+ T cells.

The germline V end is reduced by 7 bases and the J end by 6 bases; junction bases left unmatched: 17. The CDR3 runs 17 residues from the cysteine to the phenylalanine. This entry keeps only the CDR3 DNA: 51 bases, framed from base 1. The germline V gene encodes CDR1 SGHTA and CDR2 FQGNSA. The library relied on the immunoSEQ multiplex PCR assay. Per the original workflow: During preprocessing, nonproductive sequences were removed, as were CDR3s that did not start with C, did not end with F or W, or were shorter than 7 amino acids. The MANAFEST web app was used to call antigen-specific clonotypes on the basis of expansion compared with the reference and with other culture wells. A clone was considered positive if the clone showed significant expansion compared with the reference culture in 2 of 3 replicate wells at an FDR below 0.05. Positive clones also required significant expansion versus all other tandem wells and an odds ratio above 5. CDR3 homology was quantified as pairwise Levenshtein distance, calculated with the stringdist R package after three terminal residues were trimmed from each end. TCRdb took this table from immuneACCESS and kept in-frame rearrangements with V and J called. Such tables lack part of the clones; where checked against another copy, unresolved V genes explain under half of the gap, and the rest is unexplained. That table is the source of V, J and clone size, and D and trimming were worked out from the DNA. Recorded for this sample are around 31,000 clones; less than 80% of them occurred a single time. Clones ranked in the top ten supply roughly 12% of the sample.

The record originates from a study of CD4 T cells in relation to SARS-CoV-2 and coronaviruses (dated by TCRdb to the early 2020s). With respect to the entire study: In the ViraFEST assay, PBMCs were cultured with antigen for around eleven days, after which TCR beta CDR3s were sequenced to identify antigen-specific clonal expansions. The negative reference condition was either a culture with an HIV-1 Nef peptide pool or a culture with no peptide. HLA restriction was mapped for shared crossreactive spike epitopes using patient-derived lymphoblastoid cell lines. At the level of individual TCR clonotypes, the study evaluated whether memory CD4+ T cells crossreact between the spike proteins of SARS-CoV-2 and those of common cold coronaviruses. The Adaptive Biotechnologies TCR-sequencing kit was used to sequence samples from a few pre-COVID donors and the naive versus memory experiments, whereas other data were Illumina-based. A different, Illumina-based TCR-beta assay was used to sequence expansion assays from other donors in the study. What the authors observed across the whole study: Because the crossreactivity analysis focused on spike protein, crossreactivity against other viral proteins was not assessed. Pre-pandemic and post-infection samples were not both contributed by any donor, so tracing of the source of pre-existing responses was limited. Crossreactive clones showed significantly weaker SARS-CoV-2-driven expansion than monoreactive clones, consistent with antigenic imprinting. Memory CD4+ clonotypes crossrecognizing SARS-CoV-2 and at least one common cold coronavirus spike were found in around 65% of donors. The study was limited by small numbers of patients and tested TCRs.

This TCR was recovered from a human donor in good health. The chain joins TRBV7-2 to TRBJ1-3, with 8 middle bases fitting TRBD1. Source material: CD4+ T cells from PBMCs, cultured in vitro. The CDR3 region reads CASINLVGGTGPNTIYF. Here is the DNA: TGTGCCAGCATCAATTTAGTGGGGGGGACAGGCCCAAACACCATATATTTT.